A selection of T cell receptor beta chains follows, all from one sample in a study of beta chain features in type 1 diabetes. Produced via immunoSEQ multiplex PCR; TCRdb's table is partial and in-frame only. This table holds 200,000 to 250,000 clones, 9.6% found once. Sequencing was performed on naive CD4+ T cells from blood. The origin of the receptors is a woman under 30 in good health. CDR3s include the opening cysteine and the closing phenylalanine or tryptophan. Size is stated for part of the rows, as once, few or many counts, or as a class when the clone is expanded.

J gene	clone size	V gene	CDR3 protein
TRBJ2-1	few	TRBV7-9	CASSPAGQGKENEQFF
TRBJ2-7	few	TRBV6-5	CASSNSGSYEQYF
TRBJ1-2	few	TRBV5-1	CASSLVMETGGAGGYTF
TRBJ2-1	.	TRBV30	CACRSESSYNEQFF
TRBJ2-3	.	TRBV25-1	CASSEVDPTGSTQYF
TRBJ2-1	.	TRBV19	CATTRLAGGLDNEQFF
TRBJ1-1	.	TRBV12-5	CASGLVGVNTEAFF
TRBJ1-2	few	TRBV30	CAWKTRAANYGYTF
TRBJ2-7	.	TRBV6-5	CASSYGSGTGVHEQYF
TRBJ1-1	few	TRBV5-1	CASSLDGGVFEAFF
TRBJ2-1	.	TRBV18	CASSPGLAGAEQFF
TRBJ1-2	.	TRBV30	CAWSAGAGYTF
TRBJ2-7	few	TRBV6-1	CASSARTASSYEQYF
TRBJ1-1	few	TRBV2	CASSEQILGGGQAFF
TRBJ1-6	.	TRBV7-6	CASSLAGGQGGNSPLHF
TRBJ1-2	.	TRBV9	CASRVQGNVDGYTF